This TCR beta chain emerged from a study of CD4 T cells in relation to SARS-CoV-2 and coronaviruses (dated by TCRdb to the early 2020s). The study in broad terms: In the ViraFEST assay, PBMCs were cultured with antigen for approximately 9 days, after which TCR beta CDR3s were sequenced to identify clonal expansions specific to the antigen. The Adaptive Biotechnologies TCR-sequencing kit was used to sequence samples from three pre-COVID donors and the naive versus memory experiments, while other data came from Illumina-based sequencing. An HIV-1 Nef peptide pool or a no-peptide culture served as the negative reference condition. Expansion assays from other donors in the study were sequenced with a different, Illumina-based TCR-beta assay. HLA restriction was mapped for shared crossreactive spike epitopes using patient-derived lymphoblastoid cell lines. The study assessed, at the TCR clonotype level, memory CD4+ T cell crossreactivity between SARS-CoV-2 and common cold coronavirus spike proteins.

CD4+ T cells from unexposed donors were collected before the COVID-19 pandemic (2011-2018). Following 10 days of culture, the EasySep CD4+ T cell isolation kit was used to isolate CD4+ T cells. As cell numbers permitted, CD4+ T cells from unexposed donors were tested for reactivity to SARS-CoV-2 S and N and to four common cold coronavirus spike pools. Each well received over 1.5 million PBMCs, cultured in IMDM supplemented with about 4.5% human AB serum and roughly 9.5 IU/ml IL-2. Half of the culture medium was replaced with fresh IL-2-containing medium on days 3 and 7. In general, triplicate replicate wells were used for every peptide culture condition. The leukapheresis product for the unexposed donors was obtained through commercial purchase. Ficoll-Paque PLUS gradient centrifugation was used to isolate PBMCs from leukapheresis product or whole blood. PBMCs were either used fresh in the expansion assay or cryopreserved at -140 degrees C. The QIAamp Micro DNA Kit was used to extract genomic DNA from the CD4+ T cells.

Trimming takes 0 bases from V and 5 bases from J, and the germline ends sit 5 bases apart. Reading from cysteine to phenylalanine, the CDR3 counts 11 amino acids. Only the CDR3 part of the read is kept: 33 bases, read in frame from the first base. The germline V gene (reference sequence) provides CDR1 GTSNPN and CDR2 SVGIG. Points on this clone: There is no known antigen for this receptor. No much larger clonotype is one base removed from it; base qualities were not supplied.

The method behind the library was the immunoSEQ multiplex PCR assay. The source study handled its data this way. During preprocessing, nonproductive sequences were removed, along with CDR3s that did not begin with C, did not end with F or W, or were shorter than 7 amino acids. The MANAFEST web app identified antigen-specific clonotypes based on expansion compared with the reference and other culture wells. A clone was considered positive if the clone showed significant expansion compared with the reference culture in 2 of 3 replicate wells at an FDR below 0.05. For a clone to be considered positive, significant expansion relative to all other tandem wells and an odds ratio above 5 were also required. Pairwise Levenshtein distance, computed with the stringdist R package after three terminal residues were trimmed from each end, was used as the measure of CDR3 homology. TCRdb stores this immuneACCESS table with in-frame sequences only. Part of the clones is absent; in the studies checked, under half of the shortfall reflects unresolved V genes, and no reason is known for the rest. V and J calls and clone size are given by that table; D and trimming were obtained from the DNA. The sample table contains about 24,000 clones; only one count was recorded for roughly 80% of them. Jointly, the top ten make up 9.5% to 15% of the sample.

The research as a whole found: In roughly two thirds of donors, memory CD4+ clonotypes turned up that crossrecognized SARS-CoV-2 and at least one common cold coronavirus spike. Since the crossreactivity analysis centred on spike protein, crossreactivity against other viral proteins was not assessed. No donor contributed both pre-pandemic and post-infection samples, which limited tracing the source of pre-existing responses. Significantly weaker SARS-CoV-2-driven expansion was shown by crossreactive clones than by monoreactive clones, consistent with antigenic imprinting. The study was constrained by small numbers of patients and of tested TCRs.

This clonotype was sampled from a human donor in good health. What was sequenced was CD4+ T cells from PBMCs, cultured in vitro. This chain joins TRBV30 to TRBJ2-7; no D segment can be confidently identified. Here is the DNA: TGTGCCTGGAGTGTAAGGAACGAGCAGTACTTC. The encoded protein is CAWSVRNEQYF.